This TCR beta chain comes out of a study of long-term antiretroviral therapy in people with HIV. Trimming cost V 0 bases and J 2 bases, with 16 bases left between them. CDR3 length: 17 residues. Germline assignment: CDR1 SGHDN and CDR2 FVKESK. Study conclusions and caveats: ART was followed by higher diversity that remained below transplant donor controls. Dominating the repertoire at all time points were the clones that expanded before ART. Collection of the blood took place between about 2004 and 2018. The ART regimens in use then may have been less effective than current ones. It was observed that HIV repertoires exhibited narrower CDR3 length ranges than controls.

Sequencing relied on immunoSEQ assay v3.0, run at survey level. Assay: immunoSEQ multiplex PCR; the TCRdb copy retains only in-frame clones and omits some. Of around 20,000 clones in the sample, approximately 82% were seen once. As for this clone: The antigen remains unidentified.

This receptor was obtained from a man aged 18 to 35 with HIV. The sequences come from unsorted PBMCs, collected 0.5 years after starting antiretroviral therapy. The chain joins TRBV14 to TRBJ1-2; no firm D call. CDR3 coding DNA: TGTGCCAGCAGCCAAGATGTCGTACCGATTAGAAACTATGGCTACACCTTC. Its translation is CASSQDVVPIRNYGYTF.